One sample yielded the 19 T cell receptor beta chains listed below, sequenced in a study of blood T cell repertoires in COVID-19. The data were produced by immunoSEQ multiplex PCR, yet TCRdb's version contains in-frame clones alone and is incomplete. The repertoire has a few hundred thousand clones, approximately 90% of them found once; the top ten carry 1.2%. The sequencing input was PBMCs or T cells enriched from blood (not recorded which). The receptors here all came from a man younger than 45 who had recovered from COVID-19.

In this sample, this clone turned up once. This chain joins TRBV19 and TRBJ2-5; 7 bases align to TRBD1. Trimming removed 1 base from V and 2 bases from J; junction bases left unmatched: 4. The CDR3 contains 15 residues. Germline assignment: CDR1 LNHDA and CDR2 SQIVND (reference sequence). In DNA form, the CDR3 reads TGTGCCAGTAGTATAGCGGACAGGACTCAAGAGACCCAGTACTTC. Its translation is CASSIADRTQETQYF. The variable domain in full, with the rest retrieved from reference TRBV19 and TRBJ2-5, is DGGITQSPKYLFRKEGQNVTLSCEQNLNHDAMYWYRQDPGQGLRLIYYSQIVNDFQKGDIAEGYSVSREKKESFPLTVTSAQKNPTAFYLCASSIADRTQETQYFGPGTRLLVL.

In its sample, this clone was seen once. The CDR3 loop reads CASSLLMGTPGGSPLHF. Written as DNA, the CDR3 is TGTGCCAGCAGTTTACTTATGGGAACCCCCGGGGGTTCACCCCTCCACTTT. The chain employs TRBV28 and TRBJ1-6; D is perhaps TRBD1 (5 bases). V gave up 2 bases and J gave up 9 bases, with 20 bases separating them. Germline-derived CDR1 and CDR2 are MDHEN and SYDVKM. This CDR3 region has 17 residues. Filled out from reference TRBV28 and TRBJ1-6, the complete variable domain reads DVKVTQSSRYLVKRTGEKVFLECVQDMDHENMFWYRQDPGLGLRLIYFSYDVKMKEKGDIPEGYSVSREKKERFSLILESASTNQTSMYLCASSLLMGTPGGSPLHFGNGTRLTVT.

V and J are TRBV18 and TRBJ1-2; 7 bases agree with TRBD1. J gave up 8 bases and V 1 base, and 4 bases lay outside the gene matches. This CDR3 comprises 13 residues. Germline V gene sequence: CDR1 KGHSH, CDR2 LQKENI. CDR3 sequence: CASSPLDREGYTF. CDR3 coding DNA: TGTGCCAGCTCACCACTCGACAGGGAAGGCTACACCTTC.

The rearrangement links TRBV5-1 to TRBJ1-2; perhaps TRBD1 as D (5 bases). This CDR3 spans 14 amino acids. Trimming cost V 0 bases and J 3 bases, with 9 bases left between them. The V gene's germline CDR1 is SGHRS and CDR2 YFSETQ. CDR3 sequence: CASSLDIGDYGYTF. Written as DNA, the CDR3 is TGCGCCAGCAGCTTGGATATAGGGGACTATGGCTACACCTTC.

The chain combines TRBV6-6 with TRBJ2-5; D uncertain. The length of the CDR3 is 13 residues. V lost 7 bases and J 2 bases, leaving 11 bases between the germline ends. In germline, CDR1 is MNHNY, CDR2 SVGAGI (reference sequence). CDR3 sequence: CASMSPPQETQYF. CDR3 DNA: TGTGCCAGCATGAGCCCCCCACAAGAGACCCAGTACTTC.

The J gene is TRBJ2-7, the V gene TRBV10-3, with a possible D match to TRBD1 (6 bases). Germline CDR1 and CDR2: ENHRY and SYGVKD. This CDR3 contains 15 residues. V dropped 4 bases and J dropped 2 bases, with 15 bases sitting between them. For the CDR3, the DNA is TGTGCCATCAGTGGACCAGGGGTCGGGGCCTACGAGCAGTACTTC. Amino acid sequence: CAISGPGVGAYEQYF.

V gene TRBV6-1 combines with J gene TRBJ1-5, with TRBD1 identical over 10 bases. CDR1 is MNHNS, CDR2 SASEGT, per germline. The CDR3 runs 16 residues. The V segment lost 1 base and the J segment 5 bases; nucleotides outside the gene matches: 5. CDR3 sequence (DNA): TGTGCCAGCAGTGAAGGACGGGACAGGGGTTATCAGCCCCAGCATTTT. Translation: CASSEGRDRGYQPQHF.

The chain couples TRBV11-3 to TRBJ2-7, with D uncertain. Germline V gene sequence: CDR1 SGHNT, CDR2 YENEEA. Trimming left V 1 base short and J 2 bases short, with 9 bases between. This CDR3 is built from 14 residues. The DNA for the CDR3 is TGTGCCAGCAGCTTAGGAGGAACCACCTACGAGCAGTACTTC. This translates into CASSLGGTTYEQYF. The full variable domain, in which reference TRBV11-3 and TRBJ2-7 provide the parts outside the CDR3, is EAGVVQSPRYKIIEKKQPVAFWCNPISGHNTLYWYLQNLGQGPELLIRYENEEAVDDSQLPKDRFSAERLKGVDSTLKIQPAELGDSAVYLCASSLGGTTYEQYFGPGTRLTVT.

This clone came up once. The V and J genes are TRBV24-1 and TRBJ2-7, with D perhaps matching TRBD2 (5 bases). This CDR3 region has 17 residues. Looked up from germline, CDR1 is KGHDR and CDR2 is SFDVKD. V lost 7 bases and J lost 4, with 25 bases in between. This CDR3 reads CATRTARDASFPYEQYF. The CDR3 nucleotides read TGTGCCACCAGAACGGCAAGGGATGCTAGCTTTCCTTACGAGCAGTACTTC.

J is TRBJ2-7 and V is TRBV18, with TRBD1 matching over 10 bases. The CDR3 has 14 amino acids. Germline trimming cut 3 bases from V and 7 bases from J; bases unmatched to any gene: 6. Germline CDR1 and CDR2: KGHSH and LQKENI. DNA for the CDR3: TGTGCCAGCTCACCGCGACAGGGGGCTAGTGAGCAGTACTTC. This translates into CASSPRQGASEQYF.

The rearrangement joins TRBV5-1 to TRBJ2-7, with a weak D call TRBD2 (7 bases). The V end was cut by 1 base, the J end by 3 bases, with 11 bases between. Germline loops: CDR1 SGHRS, CDR2 YFSETQ. The CDR3 consists of 14 residues. DNA for the CDR3: TGCGCCAGCAGCTTGCCGGGGGGCGACTACGAGCAGTACTTC. It yields the protein CASSLPGGDYEQYF.

V is TRBV6-2 or TRBV6-3 and J is TRBJ1-1; D may be TRBD1 (5 bases). The germline CDR1 and CDR2 sequences are MNHEY and SVGEGT. V was clipped by 6 bases and J by 4 bases, with 12 bases between them. The CDR3 runs 13 residues. This chain's CDR3 is CASSNGQGTEAFF. The CDR3 nucleotides are TGTGCCAGCAGCAACGGGCAGGGCACTGAAGCTTTCTTT.

The CDR3 sequence: CASSLRAGGSYNEQFF. The CDR3 DNA follows: TGTGCCAGCAGCTTACGAGCGGGGGGCTCCTACAATGAGCAGTTCTTC. The rearrangement joins TRBV7-2 to TRBJ2-1; 9 bases are shared with TRBD2. The germline V gene has CDR1 SGHTA and CDR2 FQGNSA. Losses at the gene ends were 2 bases for V and 0 bases for J; bases not matched to a gene: 2. This CDR3 spans 16 amino acids.

This chain connects TRBV3-1 (or the pseudogene TRBV3-2) to TRBJ2-7, with 8 bases fitting TRBD2. After removal of 0 bases from V and 4 bases from J, the junction contained 8 bases not matched to a gene. The CDR3 sequence is 16 residues long. Germline V gives CDR1 LGHDT, CDR2 YNNKEL (reference sequence). This CDR3 is CASSQDIGTRGYEQYF. The CDR3 region has the DNA TGTGCCAGCAGCCAAGATATCGGGACTAGGGGGTACGAGCAGTACTTC.

This sequence joins TRBV7-2 and TRBJ2-7, with 13 bases aligning to TRBD2. V shed 3 bases, J shed 7 bases, and the junction held 6 bases outside the gene matches. Germline assignment: CDR1 SGHTA and CDR2 FQGNSA. The CDR3 spans 15 residues. The CDR3 DNA reads as TGTGCCAGCAGCTTGAGGACTAGCGGGAGTTGGGAGCAGTACTTC. Protein product: CASSLRTSGSWEQYF.

The CDR3 region is CASSYMRSGANVLTF. The CDR3 DNA reads TGTGCCAGCAGTTACATGCGCTCTGGGGCCAACGTCCTGACTTTC. This chain links TRBV6-5 with TRBJ2-6; D gene ambiguous. V dropped 2 bases and J dropped 0 bases, with 5 bases sitting between them. The V gene's germline CDR1 is MNHEY and CDR2 SVGAGI. The CDR3 is 15 amino acids.

The chain combines TRBV5-6 with TRBJ2-5; 11 nucleotides line up with TRBD2. The CDR3 totals 16 residues. CDR1 and CDR2 from the germline V gene are SGHDT and YYEEEE. Trimming cost V 5 bases and J 0 bases; bases outside gene matches: 6. The CDR3 loop reads CASRLTSGGYQETQYF. CDR3 in DNA: TGTGCCAGCAGACTAACTAGCGGGGGATACCAAGAGACCCAGTACTTC.

The chain combines TRBV9 with TRBJ2-1, with 9 bases fitting TRBD2. The germline CDR1 and CDR2 sequences are SGDLS and YYNGEE. V was clipped by 0 bases and J by 2 bases; unmatched bases: 6. The CDR3 length is 17 residues. This CDR3 reads CASSVAAGGLTYNEQFF. The CDR3 bases are TGTGCCAGCAGCGTAGCAGCGGGAGGACTTACCTACAATGAGCAGTTCTTC.

The chain has TRBV30 and TRBJ2-1; D is uncertain. The CDR3 is 15 residues long. Germline V CDR1 and CDR2: GTSNPN, SVGIG (reference sequence). V lost 5 bases to trimming and J lost 0 bases, with 14 bases between them. The CDR3 DNA follows: TGTGCCTGGGGCGACGGGTGGAGCTCCTACAATGAGCAGTTCTTC. The encoded protein is CAWGDGWSSYNEQFF.